The 30 T cell receptor beta chains in this list originate from one sample, sequenced in a study of shared clonotypes between healthy human individuals. Clones were read by immunoSEQ multiplex PCR, and TCRdb kept only the in-frame ones, dropping some. The sample records 800,000 to 1,200,000 clones, 75% to 80% being singletons. Specimen: memory CD4+ T cells from PBMCs. Sample subset: CD45RA-negative fraction. These receptor sequences come from a man younger than 35 in good health. Some clones in this sample may be carry-over from other donors' samples.

This clone was detected a few times. The chain is built from TRBV21-1 and TRBJ2-1; the table's D call of TRBD2 was not tested on the DNA. TRBV21-1 is termed a pseudogene. This CDR3 has 16 amino acids. The CDR3 here is CASSKGRGVVSNEQFF. DNA of the CDR3: TGTGCCAGCAGCAAAGGACGCGGGGTCGTTTCCAATGAGCAGTTCTTC.

This clone was detected once. This chain links TRBV5-4 with TRBJ2-3, with 7 positions matching TRBD2. Germline V gene data show CDR1 as SGHNT and CDR2 as YYREEE (reference sequence). The CDR3 runs to 16 residues. V shed 2 bases and J 2 bases; nucleotides not matched to a gene: 8. The CDR3 DNA is TGTGCCAGCAGCTTCCCCCAGGGAGGGGACACAGATACGCAGTATTTT. It is translated as CASSFPQGGDTDTQYF.

In the case of this clone: A read error may account for a junction end that differs from germline. V gene TRBV4-2 combines with J gene TRBJ1-6; 7 nucleotides agree with TRBD1. From germline, CDR1 is LGHNA and CDR2 YNFKEQ. The CDR3 runs 17 residues. The CDR3 here is CASSKDVEGQRRSPLHF. The DNA of the CDR3 is TGTGCCAGCAGCAAAGACGTAGAGGGACAGCGGCGATCACCCCTCCACTTT.

The V gene is TRBV11-2, the J gene TRBJ2-5; the match to TRBD2 covers 8 bases. This CDR3 spans 14 amino acids. In germline, CDR1 is SGHAT, CDR2 FQNNGV. The J segment lost 4 bases and the V segment lost 4 bases, leaving 5 bases of the junction unmatched. The CDR3 DNA is TGTGCCAGCAGCTACCCGGGAGGGCGAGAGACCCAGTACTTC. Its translation is CASSYPGGRETQYF.

In its sample, this clone was seen once. The rearrangement joins TRBV7-3 to TRBJ1-5; D remains unclear. This CDR3 has 16 amino acids. With 1 base removed from V and 1 base from J, the gap between germline ends came to 11 bases. Germline V gene lookup returns CDR1 SGHTA and CDR2 FQGTGA. Here the CDR3 reads CASSLIDELSNQPQHF. CDR3 DNA sequence: TGTGCCAGCAGCTTAATAGATGAGTTAAGCAATCAGCCCCAGCATTTT.

This clone came up a few times. The chain has TRBV10-2 and TRBJ1-5, with a weak D call TRBD1 (6 bases). The CDR3 extends over 16 amino acids. Germline V gives CDR1 WSHSY, CDR2 SAAADI. Trimming removed 6 bases from V and 0 bases from J, with 15 bases in between. CDR3 sequence reads: CASSRGHQGSNQPQHF. The CDR3 DNA reads TGCGCCAGCAGCAGGGGACACCAAGGTAGCAATCAGCCCCAGCATTTT.

The V call is TRBV5-8, the J call TRBJ2-1, with no clear D. In germline, CDR1 is SGHTS, CDR2 YDEGEE. This CDR3 spans 15 amino acids. Trimming removed 4 bases from V and 3 bases from J, with 14 bases in between. DNA for the CDR3: TGTGCCAGCAGCCCTTGGGATCCCGGCTACAATGAGCAGTTCTTC. Its translation is CASSPWDPGYNEQFF. Full variable domain (rest looked up from reference TRBV5-8 and TRBJ2-1): EAGVTQSPTHLIKTRGQQATLRCSPISGHTSVYWYQQALGLGLQFLLWYDEGEERNRGNFPPRFSGRQFPNYSSELNVNALELEDSALYLCASSPWDPGYNEQFFGPGTRLTVL.

This clone appeared once. The chain uses TRBV5-1 and TRBJ2-2; 15 nucleotides align to TRBD2. The CDR3 extends over 17 amino acids. Germline loops: CDR1 SGHRS, CDR2 YFSETQ. Trimming at V came to 4 bases and at J to 5 bases, leaving 6 bases not matched to a gene. Written as DNA, the CDR3 is TGCGCCAGCAGCCCGGGACTAGCGGGAGGATGGACCGGGGAGCTGTTTTTT. This translates into CASSPGLAGGWTGELFF. The full variable domain, with the rest looked up from reference TRBV5-1 and TRBJ2-2, is KAGVTQTPRYLIKTRGQQVTLSCSPISGHRSVSWYQQTPGQGLQFLFEYFSETQRNKGNFPGRFSGRQFSNSRSEMNVSTLELGDSALYLCASSPGLAGGWTGELFFGEGSRLTVL.

J is TRBJ2-6 and V is TRBV5-1, with 8 positions matching TRBD2. CDR3 length: 16 amino acids. Germline-derived CDR1 and CDR2 are SGHRS and YFSETQ. Trimming took 4 bases from V and 2 from J; bases not matched to a gene: 5. The CDR3 DNA sequence: TGCGCCAGCAGCGCCCGGACTAGCCCTGGGGCCAACGTCCTGACTTTC. Translating gives CASSARTSPGANVLTF.

This chain connects TRBV6-6 to TRBJ1-1; 9 nucleotides agree with TRBD1. CDR3 length: 14 residues. Per the germline V gene, CDR1 is MNHNY and CDR2 is SVGAGI (reference sequence). The trim removed 4 bases at V and 5 bases at J, leaving 5 bases unmatched. DNA of the CDR3: TGTGCCAGCAGTTTCAAAGACAGGGGGACTGAAGCTTTCTTT. It yields the protein CASSFKDRGTEAFF.

This sequence joins TRBV5-1 and TRBJ2-7; unclear D gene. V was pared by 5 bases and J by 7 bases, with 16 bases between. The CDR3 spans 13 residues. Germline values: CDR1 SGHRS, CDR2 YFSETQ. In DNA, the CDR3 is TGCGCCAGCAGTGAGAACACTGCTGGAGAGCAGTACTTC. Amino acid sequence: CASSENTAGEQYF.

The chain employs TRBV29-1 and TRBJ2-1; 13 bases are a match to TRBD2. The germline V gene encodes CDR1 SQVTM and CDR2 ANQGSEA. The CDR3 contains 17 residues. Trimming at V came to 4 bases and at J to 7 bases, leaving 13 bases not matched to a gene. The CDR3 DNA reads TGCAGCGTTGGGGGTATCGGGACTAGCGGGGTTCCGAATGAGCAGTTCTTC. It codes for CSVGGIGTSGVPNEQFF.

In its sample, this clone was seen once. J is TRBJ2-3 and V is TRBV6-6, with 10 bases matching TRBD2. The germline gives CDR1 MNHNY, CDR2 SVGAGI (reference sequence). The length of the CDR3 is 16 residues. Trimming removed 6 bases from V and 3 bases from J; junction bases left unmatched: 9. In DNA, the CDR3 is TGTGCCAGCAGCCCGTACTCTAGCGGGAGAACAGATACGCAGTATTTT. Amino acids: CASSPYSSGRTDTQYF.

This clone has a handful of counts. V is TRBV19 and J is TRBJ2-1; D is unclear. The germline V and J ends were trimmed by 10 bases and 4 bases, with 5 bases remaining between them. The CDR3 is 10 residues long. Germline CDR1 and CDR2: LNHDA and SQIVND (reference sequence). CDR3 coding DNA: TGTGCCACCGGTTACAATGAGCAGTTCTTC. This sequence encodes CATGYNEQFF.

The rearrangement joins TRBV9 to TRBJ2-3; 13 bases fit TRBD2. The CDR3 length is 17 residues. Germline trimming cut 3 bases from V and 3 bases from J; bases unmatched to any gene: 7. Germline values: CDR1 SGDLS, CDR2 YYNGEE. This chain's CDR3 is CASSAGGTSGATDTQYF. In DNA, the CDR3 is TGTGCCAGCAGCGCTGGTGGGACTAGCGGGGCGACAGATACGCAGTATTTT.

This clone was counted only a few times. This chain uses TRBV27 with TRBJ1-1; D not resolved. Trimming took off 2 bases at V and 1 base at J, with 5 bases between the two ends. The CDR3 loop spans 13 amino acids. From germline, CDR1 is MNHEY and CDR2 SMNVEV (reference sequence). The CDR3 loop is CASSLRENTEAFF. The CDR3 region has the DNA TGTGCCAGCAGTTTAAGGGAGAACACTGAAGCTTTCTTT.

This clone was recorded once. V usage is TRBV9 and J usage is TRBJ2-7; D remains unclear. This CDR3 spans 14 amino acids. CDR1 is SGDLS and CDR2 is YYNGEE in the germline V gene. V was trimmed by 2 bases and J by 6 bases, leaving 15 bases between them. CDR3 coding DNA: TGTGCCAGCAGCGTGTCAGCCCGCACTACCGAGCAGTACTTC. Translated: CASSVSARTTEQYF.

As to this clone: Different DNA sequences within this sample yield the same CDR3. The rearrangement uses TRBV7-8 and TRBJ2-1; D not resolved. The CDR3 totals 11 residues. Trimming removed 2 bases from V and 6 bases from J, with 2 bases in between. In germline, CDR1 is SGHVS, CDR2 FQNEAQ. Written as DNA, the CDR3 is TGTGCCAGCAGCTTACTCAATGAGCAGTTCTTC. Protein product: CASSLLNEQFF.

This chain uses TRBV6-6 with TRBJ2-2; D perhaps matches TRBD1 (7 bases). Germline V gene lookup returns CDR1 MNHNY and CDR2 SVGAGI (reference sequence). Between the trimmed V and J ends, which lost 11 bases and 4 bases, there was a span of 14 bases. The CDR3 totals 13 residues. The CDR3 region has the DNA TGTGCCGCCAGGGGGGAGCGCACCGGGGAGCTGTTTTTT. The encoded protein is CAARGERTGELFF.

The chain uses TRBV18 and TRBJ1-2; D is uncertain. CDR1 is KGHSH and CDR2 is LQKENI in the germline V gene. V was trimmed by 2 bases and J by 4 bases, leaving 8 bases between them. The CDR3 consists of 13 residues. CDR3 sequence: CASSPMSSYGYTF. CDR3 in DNA: TGTGCCAGCTCACCAATGAGCAGCTATGGCTACACCTTC. Full variable domain (rest looked up from reference TRBV18 and TRBJ1-2): NAGVMQNPRHLVRRRGQEARLRCSPMKGHSHVYWYRQLPEEGLKFMVYLQKENIIDESGMPKERFSAEFPKEGPSILRIQQVVRGDSAAYFCASSPMSSYGYTFGSGTRLTVV.

As to this clone: This could be a read error, since a much larger clone is one nucleotide away. The chain recombines TRBV4-2 with TRBJ2-2; the D gene is possibly TRBD2 (6 bases). The CDR3 consists of 13 residues. Germline CDR1 LGHNA, CDR2 YNFKEQ. V was pared by 3 bases and J by 4 bases, with 6 bases between. This chain's CDR3 is CASSHGGTGELFF. The CDR3 DNA reads as TGTGCCAGCAGCCACGGGGGCACCGGGGAGCTGTTTTTT.

The V gene is TRBV4-1, the J gene TRBJ1-5; TRBD1 is a possible D gene (6 bases). V gave up 1 base and J gave up 3 bases, with 10 bases separating them. CDR1 and CDR2 from the germline V gene are MGHRA and YSYEKL. The CDR3 runs 15 residues. The CDR3 coding sequence is TGCGCCAGCAGCCAAGCGGGGACACACAATCAGCCCCAGCATTTT. It codes for CASSQAGTHNQPQHF.

This clone was recorded only once. The chain recombines TRBV7-2 with TRBJ1-2, with D tentatively TRBD1 (6 bases). This CDR3 spans 13 amino acids. CDR1 SGHTA and CDR2 FQGNSA come from the germline V gene. V lost 5 bases and J lost 9, with 16 bases in between. This CDR3 is CASSTLGARSYTF. The DNA of the CDR3 is TGTGCCAGCAGCACGCTGGGGGCGCGTAGCTACACCTTC.

With respect to this clone: Possible read error: a much larger clone is one base away. In the same sample, other DNA sequences code for this CDR3. The chain employs TRBV2 and TRBJ2-3, with unresolved D. There are 11 residues in the CDR3. Trimming stripped 5 bases from V and 2 bases from J, with 2 bases between. Germline-derived CDR1 and CDR2 are SNHLY and FYNNEI. The CDR3, as DNA: TGTGCCAGCAGTTACACAGATACGCAGTATTTT. It specifies CASSYTDTQYF. Full variable domain (remainder filled in from reference TRBV2 and TRBJ2-3): EPEVTQTPSHQVTQMGQEVILRCVPISNHLYFYWYRQILGQKVEFLVSFYNNEISEKSEIFDDQFSVERPDGSNFTLKIRSTKLEDSAMYFCASSYTDTQYFGPGTRLTVL.

The rearrangement uses TRBV5-1 and TRBJ2-1; D might be TRBD2 (5 bases). The CDR3 covers 15 residues. Germline V gene lookup returns CDR1 SGHRS and CDR2 YFSETQ. Trimming stripped 0 bases from V and 7 bases from J, with 14 bases between. The CDR3 spells CASSLDGRDRNEQFF. The DNA for the CDR3 is TGCGCCAGCAGCTTGGATGGCCGGGATCGAAATGAGCAGTTCTTC.

This chain uses TRBV5-1 with TRBJ2-7; either TRBD1 or TRBD2 may supply D (5 bases each). Trimming shortened V by 4 bases and J by 7 bases, and 18 bases separated the two germline ends. Germline V gene lookup returns CDR1 SGHRS and CDR2 YFSETQ. This CDR3 contains 14 residues. The CDR3 loop is CASSQGTGLEEQYF. Here the CDR3 DNA reads TGCGCCAGCAGCCAAGGGACCGGATTAGAAGAGCAGTACTTC. The full variable domain, its missing parts supplied by reference TRBV5-1 and TRBJ2-7, is KAGVTQTPRYLIKTRGQQVTLSCSPISGHRSVSWYQQTPGQGLQFLFEYFSETQRNKGNFPGRFSGRQFSNSRSEMNVSTLELGDSALYLCASSQGTGLEEQYFGPGTRLTVT.

The chain recombines TRBV5-8 with TRBJ1-4; the D is unclear. The CDR3 spans 14 residues. CDR1 and CDR2 from the germline V gene are SGHTS and YDEGEE. The ends were cut back, 4 bases at V and 5 bases at J, with 12 bases in the middle. CDR3 sequence (DNA): TGTGCCAGCAGCGTATGGCTGGACAATGAAAAACTGTTTTTT. It yields the protein CASSVWLDNEKLFF.

V and J are TRBV5-1 and TRBJ2-7; TRBD2 agrees at 10 bases. CDR3 length equals 17 residues. CDR1 is SGHRS, CDR2 YFSETQ, per germline. After removal of 4 bases from V and 3 bases from J, the junction contained 13 bases not matched to a gene. The CDR3 region is CASSRAGLANTRYEQYF. CDR3 bases: TGCGCCAGCAGCCGGGCGGGACTAGCGAACACACGCTACGAGCAGTACTTC. The variable domain in full, completed from reference TRBV5-1 and TRBJ2-7, reads KAGVTQTPRYLIKTRGQQVTLSCSPISGHRSVSWYQQTPGQGLQFLFEYFSETQRNKGNFPGRFSGRQFSNSRSEMNVSTLELGDSALYLCASSRAGLANTRYEQYFGPGTRLTVT.

The chain joins TRBV15 to TRBJ2-5; no clear D. This CDR3 comprises 12 residues. Germline V CDR1 and CDR2: LNHNV, YYDKDF (reference sequence). With 2 bases removed from V and 3 bases from J, the gap between germline ends came to 4 bases. In DNA, the CDR3 is TGTGCCACCAGCAGAATTAAAGAGACCCAGTACTTC. Its protein product is CATSRIKETQYF.

The chain carries TRBV2 and TRBJ2-7; TRBD2 is a possible D gene (6 bases). The ends were cut back, 8 bases at V and 1 base at J, with 12 bases in the middle. There are 13 residues in the CDR3. Per germline, CDR1 SNHLY and CDR2 FYNNEI. CDR3 nucleotides: TGTGCCAGCGTGGAGGGCCCTTCCTACGAGCAGTACTTC. Protein: CASVEGPSYEQYF.